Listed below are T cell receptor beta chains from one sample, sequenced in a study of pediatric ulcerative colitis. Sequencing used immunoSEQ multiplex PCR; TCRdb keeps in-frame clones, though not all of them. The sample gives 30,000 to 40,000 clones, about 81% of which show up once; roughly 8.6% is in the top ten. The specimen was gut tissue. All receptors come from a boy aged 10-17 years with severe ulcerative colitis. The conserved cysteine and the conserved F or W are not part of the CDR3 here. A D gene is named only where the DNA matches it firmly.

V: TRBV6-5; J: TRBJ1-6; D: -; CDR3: ASSAQTGVYSPLH
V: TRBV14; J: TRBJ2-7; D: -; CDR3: ASSQRQGTREEQY
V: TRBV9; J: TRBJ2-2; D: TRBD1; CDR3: AMPTGTNTGELF
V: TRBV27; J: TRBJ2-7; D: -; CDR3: ASSRQGYEQY
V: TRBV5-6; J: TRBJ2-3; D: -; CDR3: ASSLRGLVTDTQY
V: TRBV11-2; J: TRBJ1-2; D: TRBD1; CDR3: ASSRTGTESNYGYT
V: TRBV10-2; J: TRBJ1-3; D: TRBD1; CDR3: ASSGTGGNTIY
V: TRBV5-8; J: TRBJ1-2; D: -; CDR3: ASSLFAGVDGYT
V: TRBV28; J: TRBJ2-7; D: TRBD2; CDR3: ASSQITSGTYEQY
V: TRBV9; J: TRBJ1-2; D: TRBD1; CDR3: ASRGGTGDYYGYT
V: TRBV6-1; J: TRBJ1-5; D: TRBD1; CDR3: ASSEAGDRGAEPQH
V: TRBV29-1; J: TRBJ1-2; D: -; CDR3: SVVLVQNFNYGYT
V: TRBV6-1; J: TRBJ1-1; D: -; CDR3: ASSVMDTEAF
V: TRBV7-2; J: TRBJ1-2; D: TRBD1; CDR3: ASSSRPGQGARSGYT
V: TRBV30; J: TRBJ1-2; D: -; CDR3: AWLGQADYGYT
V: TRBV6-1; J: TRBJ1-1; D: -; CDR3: ASSERFDITEAF
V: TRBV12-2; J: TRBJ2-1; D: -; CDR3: ASRTRQGAIDNEQF
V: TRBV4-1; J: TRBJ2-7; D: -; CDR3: ASSQDLAREQY
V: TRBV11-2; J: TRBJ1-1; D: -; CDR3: ASSLSYENTEAF
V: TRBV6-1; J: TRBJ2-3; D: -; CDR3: ASSEAYSTDTQY
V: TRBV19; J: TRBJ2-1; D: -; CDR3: ASSIEVSYNEQF
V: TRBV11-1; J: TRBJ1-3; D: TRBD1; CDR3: ASSHGQGTRVGTIY
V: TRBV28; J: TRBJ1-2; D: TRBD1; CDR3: ASISAGQVNYGYT
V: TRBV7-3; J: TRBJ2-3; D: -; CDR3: ASSSLGASTDTQY
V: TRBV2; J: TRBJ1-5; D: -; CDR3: ASRGRWGDSNQPQH
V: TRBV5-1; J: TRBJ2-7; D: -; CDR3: ASSLVGGPTYEQY
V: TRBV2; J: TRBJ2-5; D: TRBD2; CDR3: ASLTGLAGDWETQY
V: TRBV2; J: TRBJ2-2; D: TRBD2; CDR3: ASSLPGGTGELF
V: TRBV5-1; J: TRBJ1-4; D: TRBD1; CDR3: ASSLEGQGFNEKLF
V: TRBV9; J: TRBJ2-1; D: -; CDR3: ASSVLPGGGNEQF
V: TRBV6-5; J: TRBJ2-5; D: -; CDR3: ASSYSRSALGTQY
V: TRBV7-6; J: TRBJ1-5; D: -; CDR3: ASSPRQSPQPQH
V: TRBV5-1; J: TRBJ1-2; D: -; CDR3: ASSLKGETGYT
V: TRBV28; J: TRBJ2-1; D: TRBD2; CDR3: ASSLWAGGSYNEQF
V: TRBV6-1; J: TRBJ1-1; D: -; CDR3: ASSEIWGSEAF
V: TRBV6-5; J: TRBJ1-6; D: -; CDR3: ASSTGTQNSPLH
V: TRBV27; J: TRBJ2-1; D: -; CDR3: ASSWGAGYNEQF
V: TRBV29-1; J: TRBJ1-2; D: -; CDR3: SVALVGVKKDGYT
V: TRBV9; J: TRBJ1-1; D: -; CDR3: ASSVDGQGRTEAF
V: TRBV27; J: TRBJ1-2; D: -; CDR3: ASSPGYGYT
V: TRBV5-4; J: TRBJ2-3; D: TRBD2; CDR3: ASSRGSGGAFGTDTQY